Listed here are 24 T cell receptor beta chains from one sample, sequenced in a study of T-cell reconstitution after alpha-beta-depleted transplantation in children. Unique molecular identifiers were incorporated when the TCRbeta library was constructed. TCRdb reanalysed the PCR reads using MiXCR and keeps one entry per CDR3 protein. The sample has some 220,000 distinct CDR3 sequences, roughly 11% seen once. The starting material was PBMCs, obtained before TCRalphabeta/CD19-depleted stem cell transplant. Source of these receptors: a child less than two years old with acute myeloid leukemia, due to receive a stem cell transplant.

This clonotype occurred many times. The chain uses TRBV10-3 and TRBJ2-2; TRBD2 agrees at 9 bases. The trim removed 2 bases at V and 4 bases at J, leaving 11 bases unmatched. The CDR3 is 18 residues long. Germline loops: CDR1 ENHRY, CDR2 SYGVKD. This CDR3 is CAISESGRPSWSTGELFF. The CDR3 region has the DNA TGTGCCATCAGTGAGAGCGGGAGGCCTTCATGGAGCACCGGGGAGCTGTTTTTT.

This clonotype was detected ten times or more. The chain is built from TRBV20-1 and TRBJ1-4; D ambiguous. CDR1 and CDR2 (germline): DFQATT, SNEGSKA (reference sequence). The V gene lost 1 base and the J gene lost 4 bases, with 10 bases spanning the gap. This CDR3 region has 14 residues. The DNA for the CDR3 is TGCAGTGCTAGAGGAGGAGCGGTTAATGAAAAACTGTTTTTT. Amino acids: CSARGGAVNEKLFF.

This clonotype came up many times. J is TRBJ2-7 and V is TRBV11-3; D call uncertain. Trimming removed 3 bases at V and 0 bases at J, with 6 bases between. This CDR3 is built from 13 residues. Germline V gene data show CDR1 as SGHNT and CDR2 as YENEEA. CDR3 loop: CASSLESSYEQYF. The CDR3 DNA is TGTGCCAGCAGCTTGGAGAGCTCCTACGAGCAGTACTTC.

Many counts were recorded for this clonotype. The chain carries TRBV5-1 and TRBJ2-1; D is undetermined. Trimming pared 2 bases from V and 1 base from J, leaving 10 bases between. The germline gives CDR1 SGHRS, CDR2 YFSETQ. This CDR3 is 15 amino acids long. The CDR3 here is CASSFSLRSYNEQFF. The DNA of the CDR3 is TGCGCCAGCAGCTTCTCCCTTAGATCCTACAATGAGCAGTTCTTC.

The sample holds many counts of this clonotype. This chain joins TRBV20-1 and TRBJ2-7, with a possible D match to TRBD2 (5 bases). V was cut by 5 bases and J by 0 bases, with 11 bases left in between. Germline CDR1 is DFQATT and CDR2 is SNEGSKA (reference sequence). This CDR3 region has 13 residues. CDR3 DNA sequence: TGCAGTGCTGGCCCCGGGAACTCCTACGAGCAGTACTTC. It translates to CSAGPGNSYEQYF.

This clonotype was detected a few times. The CDR3 nucleotides are TGTGCCAGCAGCTTAGATCCGGGGGATACGCAGTATTTT. Protein product: CASSLDPGDTQYF. The chain couples TRBV11-2 to TRBJ2-3; maybe TRBD2 (5 bases). V was trimmed by 0 bases and J by 6 bases, leaving 7 bases between them. Germline values: CDR1 SGHAT, CDR2 FQNNGV. The length of the CDR3 is 13 residues.

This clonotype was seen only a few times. CDR3 residues: CASSRNRDRGYEQYF. CDR3 bases: TGCGCCAGCAGCCGCAACCGGGACAGGGGCTACGAGCAGTACTTC. The chain uses TRBV4-3 and TRBJ2-7; 10 bases line up with TRBD1. The V segment lost 4 bases and the J segment 3 bases; nucleotides outside the gene matches: 6. Germline V CDR1 and CDR2: LGHNA, YSLEER. CDR3 length: 15 amino acids.

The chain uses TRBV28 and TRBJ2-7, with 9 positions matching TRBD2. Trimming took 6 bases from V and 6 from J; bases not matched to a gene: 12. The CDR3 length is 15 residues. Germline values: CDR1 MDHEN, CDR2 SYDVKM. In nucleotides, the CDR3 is TGTGCCAGCAGCCCCTCGGGACTAGCCCCTGGCGAGCAGTACTTC. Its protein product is CASSPSGLAPGEQYF.

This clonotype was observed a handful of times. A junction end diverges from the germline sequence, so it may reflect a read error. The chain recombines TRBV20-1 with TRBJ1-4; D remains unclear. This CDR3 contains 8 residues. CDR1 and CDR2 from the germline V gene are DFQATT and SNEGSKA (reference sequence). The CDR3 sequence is CSASPSIF. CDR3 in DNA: TGCAGTGCTAGCCCTTCCATTTTT.

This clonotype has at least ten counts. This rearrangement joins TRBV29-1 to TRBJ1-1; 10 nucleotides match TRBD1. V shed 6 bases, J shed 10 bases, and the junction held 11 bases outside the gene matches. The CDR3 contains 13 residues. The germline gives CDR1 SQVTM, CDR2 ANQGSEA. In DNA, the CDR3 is TGCAGCGTACCGGGACAGGGGATGCGGGGAGCTTTCTTT. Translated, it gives CSVPGQGMRGAFF.

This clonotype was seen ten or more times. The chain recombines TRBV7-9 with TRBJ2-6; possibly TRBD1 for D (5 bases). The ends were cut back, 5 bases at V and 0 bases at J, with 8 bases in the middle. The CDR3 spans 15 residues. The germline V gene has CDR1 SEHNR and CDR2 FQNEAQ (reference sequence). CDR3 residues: CASSIQGSGANVLTF. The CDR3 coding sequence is TGTGCCAGCAGCATTCAGGGCTCTGGGGCCAACGTCCTGACTTTC.

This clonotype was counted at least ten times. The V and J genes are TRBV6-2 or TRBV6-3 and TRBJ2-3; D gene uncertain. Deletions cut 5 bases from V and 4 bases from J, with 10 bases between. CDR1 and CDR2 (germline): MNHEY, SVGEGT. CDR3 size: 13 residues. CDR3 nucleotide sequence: TGTGCCAGCAGTCTAATGTTTTCAGATACGCAGTATTTT. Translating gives CASSLMFSDTQYF.

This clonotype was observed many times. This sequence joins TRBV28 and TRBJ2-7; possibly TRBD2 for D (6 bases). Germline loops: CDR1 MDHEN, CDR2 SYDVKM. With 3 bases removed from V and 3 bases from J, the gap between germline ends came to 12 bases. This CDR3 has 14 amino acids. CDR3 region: CASSFGGRLYEQYF. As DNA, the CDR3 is TGTGCCAGCAGTTTCGGGGGAAGACTCTACGAGCAGTACTTC.

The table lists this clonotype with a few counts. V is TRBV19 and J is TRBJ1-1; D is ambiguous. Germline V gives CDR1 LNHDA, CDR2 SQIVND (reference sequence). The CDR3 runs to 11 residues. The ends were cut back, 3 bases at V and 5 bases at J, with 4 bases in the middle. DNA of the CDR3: TGTGCCAGTAGTATGAGGACTGAAGCTTTCTTT. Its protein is CASSMRTEAFF.

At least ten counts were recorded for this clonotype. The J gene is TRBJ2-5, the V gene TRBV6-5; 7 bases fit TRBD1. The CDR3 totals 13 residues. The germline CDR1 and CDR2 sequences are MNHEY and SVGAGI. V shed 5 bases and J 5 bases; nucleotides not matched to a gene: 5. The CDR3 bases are TGTGCCAGCAGTAGAGGGACAGAGGAGACCCAGTACTTC. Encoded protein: CASSRGTEETQYF.

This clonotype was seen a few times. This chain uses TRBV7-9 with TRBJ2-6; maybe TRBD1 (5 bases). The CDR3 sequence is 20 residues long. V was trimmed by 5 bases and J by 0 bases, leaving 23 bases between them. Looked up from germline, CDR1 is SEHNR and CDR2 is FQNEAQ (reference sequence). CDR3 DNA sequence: TGTGCCAGCAGCCTAGGGGAAGGCGCAGTGCCACTCTCTGGGGCCAACGTCCTGACTTTC. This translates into CASSLGEGAVPLSGANVLTF. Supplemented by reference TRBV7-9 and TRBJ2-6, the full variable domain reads DTGVSQNPRHKITKRGQNVTFRCDPISEHNRLYWYRQTLGQGPEFLTYFQNEAQLEKSRLLSDRFSAERPKGSFSTLEIQRTEQGDSAMYLCASSLGEGAVPLSGANVLTFGAGSRLTVL.

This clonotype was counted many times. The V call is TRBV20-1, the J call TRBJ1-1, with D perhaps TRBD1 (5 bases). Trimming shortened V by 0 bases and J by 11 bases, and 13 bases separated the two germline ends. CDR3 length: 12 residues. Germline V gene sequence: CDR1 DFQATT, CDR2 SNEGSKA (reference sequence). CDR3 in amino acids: CSARDLGLGAFF. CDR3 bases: TGCAGTGCTAGAGATCTGGGACTCGGGGCTTTCTTT.

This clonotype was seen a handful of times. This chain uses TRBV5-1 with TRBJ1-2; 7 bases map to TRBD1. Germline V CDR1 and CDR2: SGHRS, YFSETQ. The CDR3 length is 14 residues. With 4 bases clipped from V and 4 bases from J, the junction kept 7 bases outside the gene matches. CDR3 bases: TGCGCCAGCAGCATGACAGGGATCTTCTATGGCTACACCTTC. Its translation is CASSMTGIFYGYTF.

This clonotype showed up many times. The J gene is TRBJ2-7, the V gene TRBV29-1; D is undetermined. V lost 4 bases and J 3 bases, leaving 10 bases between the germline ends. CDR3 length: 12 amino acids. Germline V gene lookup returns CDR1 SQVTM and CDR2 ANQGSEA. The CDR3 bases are TGCAGCGTTGCGACGGCCCACTACGAGCAGTACTTC. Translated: CSVATAHYEQYF.

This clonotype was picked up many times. DNA for the CDR3: TGCGCCAGCAGCCCGTTTGCGGGAGGGCCGGACGAGCAGTACTTC. It encodes CASSPFAGGPDEQYF. The chain recombines TRBV5-1 with TRBJ2-7; 9 positions agree with TRBD2. The V and J ends lost 4 bases and 5 bases, in that order; junction bases with no gene match: 10. CDR1 SGHRS and CDR2 YFSETQ come from the germline V gene. The length of the CDR3 is 15 residues.

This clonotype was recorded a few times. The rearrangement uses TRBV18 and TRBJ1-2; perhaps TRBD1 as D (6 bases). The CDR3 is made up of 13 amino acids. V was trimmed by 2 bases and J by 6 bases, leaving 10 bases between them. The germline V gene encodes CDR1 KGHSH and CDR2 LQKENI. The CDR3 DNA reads TGTGCCAGCTCACCAACAGGGAAGAATGGCTACACCTTC. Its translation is CASSPTGKNGYTF.

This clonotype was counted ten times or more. The CDR3 DNA sequence: TGTGCCAGTAGTATCGTCGACAGGGATAATTCACCCCTCCACTTT. The encoded protein is CASSIVDRDNSPLHF. V usage is TRBV19 and J usage is TRBJ1-6; 7 bases agree with TRBD1. The V gene end was trimmed by 3 bases and the J gene end by 5 bases; junction bases not matched to a gene: 4. Germline loops: CDR1 LNHDA, CDR2 SQIVND (reference sequence). CDR3 length equals 15 residues.

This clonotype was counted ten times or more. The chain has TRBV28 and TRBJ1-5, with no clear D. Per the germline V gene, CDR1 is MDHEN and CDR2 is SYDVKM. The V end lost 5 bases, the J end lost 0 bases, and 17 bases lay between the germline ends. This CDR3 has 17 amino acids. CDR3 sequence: CASSPPRKGRSNQPQHF. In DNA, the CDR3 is TGTGCCAGCAGTCCCCCCCGGAAGGGCCGTAGCAATCAGCCCCAGCATTTT.

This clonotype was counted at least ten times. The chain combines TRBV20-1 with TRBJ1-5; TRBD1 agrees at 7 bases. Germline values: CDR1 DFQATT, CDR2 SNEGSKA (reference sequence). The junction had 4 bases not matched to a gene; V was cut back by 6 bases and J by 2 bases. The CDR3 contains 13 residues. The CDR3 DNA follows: TGCAGTGCCGAAGACAGGGGCAATCAGCCCCAGCATTTT. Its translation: CSAEDRGNQPQHF.